This T cell receptor (beta chain) was sequenced for a study of cytomegalovirus exposure and HLA in healthy donors. Study-level results: It was reported that the classifier diagnosed cytomegalovirus status with high specificity and sensitivity in both the original and validation cohorts. Highest at DRB1 and lowest at HLA-C, TCR association rates differed among HLA loci in a later analysis.

Germline assignment: CDR1 GTSNPN and CDR2 SVGIG (reference sequence). With 2 bases removed from V and 2 bases from J, the gap between germline ends came to 10 bases. This CDR3 has 13 residues. Primers included in the PCR were 60 Vbeta and 13 Jbeta primers. Measured with immunoSEQ multiplex PCR; TCRdb has only the in-frame clones, and not every one. The table lists about 190,000 clones, about three quarters of them singletons, with approximately 2.1% in the top ten. Of note for this clone: The antigen is not known.

V gene TRBV30 combines with J gene TRBJ2-7; perhaps TRBD2 as D (6 bases). The sequenced sample consisted of PBMCs. The source of this sequence is a young woman in good health and CMV-seropositive. The CDR3 DNA reads TGTGCCTGGAGTTTAGCGGAGCCCTACGAGCAGTACTTC. Translating it yields CAWSLAEPYEQYF. The full variable domain, rest sourced from reference TRBV30 and TRBJ2-7, is SQTIHQWPATLVQPVGSPLSLECTVEGTSNPNLYWYRQAAGRGLQLLFYSVGIGQISSEVPQNLSASRPQDRQFILSSKKLLLSDSGFYLCAWSLAEPYEQYFGPGTRLTVT.